The TCR beta chain described here comes from a study of T-cell memory formation after mild COVID-19. Broader study findings: Later expanders leaned CD4+, whereas day 15 to 85 contracting clones were balanced CD4/CD8.

This clonotype has a count of ten or more. What it recognizes is unknown. The CDR3 consists of 12 residues. From the 5' RACE reads, TCRdb called clonotypes with MiXCR, one entry per CDR3 protein. The table shows 580,000 or so distinct CDR3 sequences, with roughly 17% occurring only once. V is TRBV21-1 and J is TRBJ1-2. TRBV21-1 is recorded as a pseudogene. This receptor was identified in an adult woman who had mild COVID-19 (a few samples of this study predate the infection). Cell type and time point are not known. Sequenced sample: PBMCs or a T cell subset sorted from them (not recorded which). The CDR3, as DNA: TGTGCCAGCAGCAAAGGCAGCTATGGCTACACCTTC. Its translation is CASSKGSYGYTF.